This TCR beta chain was recorded in a study of cytomegalovirus exposure and HLA in healthy donors. Study information: A later analysis reported the 100 to 150 validation repertoires used the same platform as the roughly 700 first-cohort repertoires.

TCRdb's table, derived via immunoSEQ multiplex PCR, lists solely in-frame clones and lacks some. The data contain roughly 330,000 clones, around 90% of them seen just once; the ten biggest clones take up roughly 1.2%. This CDR3 has 13 residues. Trimming at V came to 5 bases and at J to 4 bases, leaving 4 bases not matched to a gene. Looked up from germline, CDR1 is SGHVS and CDR2 is FNYEAQ. Remarks on this clone: The antigen is not known.

Study observations and caveats: In vitro, a few CMV-associated chains proved specific for CMV antigens.

Material for sequencing was PBMCs. The receptor was isolated from a woman aged 25 to 39 in good health and CMV-seropositive. The chain combines TRBV7-6 with TRBJ1-1, with 7 bases matching TRBD1. As DNA, the CDR3 is TGTGCCAGCAGCGCCCGACAGGGCACTGAAGCTTTCTTT. Encoded protein: CASSARQGTEAFF.